The 17 T cell receptor beta chains below come from one sample, sequenced in a study of blood T cells in healthy people across ages. Primed by a sample-barcoded 5' primer and a J-beta primer mix, a second PCR proceeded for 7 to 11 cycles. Each CDR3 protein gets one entry after TCRdb re-called the 5' RACE reads with MiXCR. The table lists fewer than 700,000 distinct CDR3 sequences, more than 45% of them singletons. The sequenced material came from blood. These TCRs come from a man older than 75 in good health.

On this clonotype: Germline is not matched at one junction end, which may reflect a read error. V and J are TRBV25-1 and TRBJ1-3; a possible D gene is TRBD1 (5 bases). CDR1 and CDR2 (germline): MGHDK, SYGVNS. The CDR3 is 13 residues long. The CDR3 here is CAGSEWGGNTIYF. In DNA form, the CDR3 reads TGTGCCGGCAGTGAATGGGGCGGAAACACCATATATTTT.

This chain's CDR3 is CASSRDRGSEETQYF. DNA for the CDR3: TGTGCCAGCAGCCGGGACAGGGGTTCGGAAGAGACCCAGTACTTC. The J gene is TRBJ2-5, the V gene TRBV2; 10 nucleotides match TRBD1. In germline, CDR1 is SNHLY, CDR2 FYNNEI. Germline trimming cut 6 bases from V and 3 bases from J; bases unmatched to any gene: 7. The CDR3 spans 15 residues.

Details on this clonotype: Sequence at one end of the junction differs from germline and may be a read error. The genes are TRBV6-5 and TRBJ1-2; 8 nucleotides match TRBD1. CDR3 length equals 13 residues. The germline V gene has CDR1 MNHEY and CDR2 SVGAGI. The DNA for the CDR3 is TGTGCCGGCAGCTGGGACAGGAGCTATGGCTACACCTTC. Amino acid sequence: CAGSWDRSYGYTF.

In its sample, this clonotype was seen a few times. The CDR3 nucleotides read TGCGCCAGCAGCTCCAGCCCGAGCCCCAGCACAGATACGCAGTATTTT. It translates to CASSSSPSPSTDTQYF. This rearrangement joins TRBV5-1 to TRBJ2-3; D gene uncertain. Trimming removed 3 bases from V and 0 bases from J, with 14 bases in between. Germline lookup yields CDR1 SGHRS and CDR2 YFSETQ. CDR3 length: 16 amino acids.

This clonotype was observed a handful of times. The chain joins TRBV24-1 to TRBJ1-1, with D hard to call. The CDR3 has 13 residues. The V gene's germline CDR1 is KGHDR and CDR2 SFDVKD. V lost 12 bases and J lost 0, with 13 bases in between. The CDR3 spells CALNARMNTEAFF. In nucleotides, the CDR3 is TGTGCCCTCAACGCCAGGATGAACACTGAAGCTTTCTTT.

This chain joins TRBV9 and TRBJ2-1, with 10 bases identical to TRBD2. V lost 0 bases and J lost 3; bases outside the gene matches: 3. Germline-derived CDR1 and CDR2 are SGDLS and YYNGEE. The CDR3 covers 16 residues. The CDR3 spells CASSVAPSGSYNEQFF. The DNA of the CDR3 is TGTGCCAGCAGCGTAGCTCCTAGCGGGAGCTACAATGAGCAGTTCTTC.

This clonotype was detected a few times. V is TRBV20-1 and J is TRBJ2-1, with D maybe TRBD2 (7 bases). The CDR3 has 14 amino acids. V was pared by 5 bases and J by 5 bases, with 16 bases between. In germline, CDR1 is DFQATT, CDR2 SNEGSKA (reference sequence). This CDR3 reads CSAGAGAGNNEQFF. As DNA, the CDR3 is TGCAGTGCTGGGGCGGGGGCCGGGAACAATGAGCAGTTCTTC.

The chain combines TRBV20-1 with TRBJ1-1; 9 positions match TRBD1. The CDR3 runs to 12 residues. Germline values: CDR1 DFQATT, CDR2 SNEGSKA (reference sequence). The junction had 5 bases not matched to a gene; V was cut back by 6 bases and J by 6 bases. CDR3: CSAGQGRAEAFF. CDR3 DNA sequence: TGCAGTGCCGGACAGGGGCGGGCTGAAGCTTTCTTT.

This clonotype has just a few counts. The gene calls are TRBV5-1 and TRBJ2-3; tentative D call: TRBD1 (5 bases). Germline CDR1 SGHRS, CDR2 YFSETQ. The V and J ends lost 0 bases and 0 bases respectively, with 11 bases between them. The CDR3 is 16 amino acids. Here the CDR3 DNA reads TGCGCCAGCAGCTTGGCACAGGATGCTAGCACAGATACGCAGTATTTT. Translating gives CASSLAQDASTDTQYF. The whole variable domain, filled in from reference TRBV5-1 and TRBJ2-3, reads KAGVTQTPRYLIKTRGQQVTLSCSPISGHRSVSWYQQTPGQGLQFLFEYFSETQRNKGNFPGRFSGRQFSNSRSEMNVSTLELGDSALYLCASSLAQDASTDTQYFGPGTRLTVL.

The chain has TRBV12-3 or TRBV12-4 and TRBJ1-2; weak D call: TRBD1 (5 bases). Trimming pared 7 bases from V and 7 bases from J, leaving 10 bases between. This CDR3 is built from 11 residues. CDR3: CASNRGFGYTF. Here the CDR3 DNA reads TGTGCCAGCAATAGGGGATTTGGCTACACCTTC.

This clonotype was counted ten times or more. The V call is TRBV6-5, the J call TRBJ2-5, with D perhaps matching TRBD1 (6 bases). The CDR3 sequence is 15 residues long. Germline-derived CDR1 and CDR2 are MNHEY and SVGAGI. Trimming removed 5 bases at V and 3 bases at J, with 16 bases between. The CDR3 loop reads CASSSLRGGKETQYF. DNA for the CDR3: TGTGCCAGCAGTAGCCTCAGGGGTGGGAAAGAGACCCAGTACTTC.

This clonotype was picked up a small number of times. The rearrangement uses TRBV21-1 and TRBJ2-1; TRBD2 reflects the table's D call only, with no check against the DNA. TRBV21-1 counts as a pseudogene. The CDR3 has 13 residues. The DNA of the CDR3 is TGTGCCAGCAAGAAACCTAGCGCGCCTGAGCAGTTCTTC. The encoded protein is CASKKPSAPEQFF.

The chain links TRBV6-5 to TRBJ2-5, with TRBD2 identical over 7 bases. Germline CDR1 and CDR2: MNHEY and SVGAGI. This CDR3 contains 14 residues. The J segment lost 1 base and the V segment lost 6 bases, leaving 5 bases of the junction unmatched. CDR3 loop: CASRPGGGQETQYF. The CDR3 nucleotides read TGTGCCAGCAGGCCTGGGGGGGGCCAAGAGACCCAGTACTTC.

This clonotype was counted between two and nine times. The chain is built from TRBV20-1 and TRBJ2-5; 15 nucleotides match TRBD2. V shed 6 bases and J 11 bases; nucleotides not matched to a gene: 7. The CDR3 is 13 amino acids. In germline, CDR1 is DFQATT, CDR2 SNEGSKA (reference sequence). In nucleotides, the CDR3 is TGCAGTGCCCCGGGACTAGCGGGAGGACCTCAGTACTTC. It encodes CSAPGLAGGPQYF.

The V and J genes are TRBV29-1 and TRBJ2-3, with D perhaps assigned TRBD1 or TRBD2 (5 bases each). The V gene's germline CDR1 is SQVTM and CDR2 ANQGSEA. Trimming stripped 1 base from V and 3 bases from J, with 8 bases between. The CDR3 covers 13 residues. CDR3 DNA sequence: TGCAGCGTTGAAGCTTGGGGGACAGATACGCAGTATTTT. It encodes CSVEAWGTDTQYF.

J is TRBJ2-7 and V is TRBV6-5; D might be TRBD2 (5 bases). CDR1 and CDR2 from the germline V gene are MNHEY and SVGAGI. There are 15 residues in the CDR3. The CDR3 nucleotides are TGTGGCAGCAGACTTGGACTCGCGAGCTCCTACGAGCAGTACGTC. The encoded protein is CGSRLGLASSYEQYV.

The chain has TRBV3-1 and TRBJ1-1, with 7 positions matching TRBD1. Germline CDR1 LGHDT, CDR2 YNNKEL (reference sequence). The trim removed 4 bases at V and 5 bases at J, leaving 4 bases unmatched. The CDR3 runs to 13 residues. As DNA, the CDR3 is TGTGCCAGCAGCCCCCGACAGGGAACTGAAGCTTTCTTT. It encodes CASSPRQGTEAFF.